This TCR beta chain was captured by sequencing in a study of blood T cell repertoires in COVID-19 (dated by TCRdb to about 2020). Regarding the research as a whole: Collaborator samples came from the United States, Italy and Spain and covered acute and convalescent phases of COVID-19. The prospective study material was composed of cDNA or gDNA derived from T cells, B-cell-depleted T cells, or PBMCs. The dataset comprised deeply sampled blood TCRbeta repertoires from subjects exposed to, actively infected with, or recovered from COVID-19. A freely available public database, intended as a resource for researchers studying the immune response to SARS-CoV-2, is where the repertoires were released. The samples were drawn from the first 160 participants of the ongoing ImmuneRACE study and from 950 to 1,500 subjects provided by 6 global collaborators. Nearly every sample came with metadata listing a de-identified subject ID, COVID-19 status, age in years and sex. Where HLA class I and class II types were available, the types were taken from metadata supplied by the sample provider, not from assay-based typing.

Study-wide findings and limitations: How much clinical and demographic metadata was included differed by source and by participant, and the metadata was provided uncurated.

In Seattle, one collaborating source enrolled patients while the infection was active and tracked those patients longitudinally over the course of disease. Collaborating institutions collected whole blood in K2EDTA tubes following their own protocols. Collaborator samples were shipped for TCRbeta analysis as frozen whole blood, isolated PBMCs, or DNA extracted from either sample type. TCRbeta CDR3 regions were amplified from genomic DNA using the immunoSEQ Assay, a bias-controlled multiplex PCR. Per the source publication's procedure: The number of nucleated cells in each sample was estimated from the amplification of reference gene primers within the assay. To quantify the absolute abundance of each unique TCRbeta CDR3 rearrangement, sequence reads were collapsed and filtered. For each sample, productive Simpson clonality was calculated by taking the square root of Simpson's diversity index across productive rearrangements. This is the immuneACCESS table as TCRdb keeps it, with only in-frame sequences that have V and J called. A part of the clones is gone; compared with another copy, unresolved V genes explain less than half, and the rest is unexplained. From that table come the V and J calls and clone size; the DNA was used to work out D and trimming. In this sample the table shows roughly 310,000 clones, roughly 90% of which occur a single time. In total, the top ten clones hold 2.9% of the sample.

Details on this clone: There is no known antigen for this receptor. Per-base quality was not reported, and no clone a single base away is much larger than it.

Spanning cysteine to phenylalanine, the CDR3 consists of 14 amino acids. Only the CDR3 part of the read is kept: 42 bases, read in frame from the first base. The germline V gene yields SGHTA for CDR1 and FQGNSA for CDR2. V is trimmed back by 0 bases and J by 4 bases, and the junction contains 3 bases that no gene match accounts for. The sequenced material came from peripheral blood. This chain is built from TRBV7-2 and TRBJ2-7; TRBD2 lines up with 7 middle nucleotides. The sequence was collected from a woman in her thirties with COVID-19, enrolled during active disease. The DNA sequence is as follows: TGTGCCAGCAGCTTAGCGGGAGGGCGTTACGAGCAGTACTTC. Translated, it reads CASSLAGGRYEQYF.